Reported below is one T cell receptor (beta chain). The target of this receptor is not known. Base qualities are missing; no much larger clone stands one base away. The CDR3 regions of human TCRbeta chains were subjected to immunosequencing. Under the source paper's analysis protocol: Repertoire TCRs were matched against a reference library of SARS-CoV-2-specific TCRs generated with the MIRA antigen-specificity platform. Breadth was defined as the fraction of unique TCRs that were SARS-CoV-2-associated, and depth was defined as the fraction of total T cells that were SARS-CoV-2-associated. Using the MIRA data, each spike-specific TCR was mapped to the spike region that the TCR reacts to and placed in a CD4 or CD8 class. Log10-transformed breadth and depth values were compared by one-way ANOVA with Sidak's multiple comparisons tests. In its TCRdb copy, this immuneACCESS table keeps in-frame sequences only and misses some clones. Where compared with another copy, unresolved V genes explain less than half of these, and the others have no known cause. V and J calls and clone size follow that table, whereas D and trimming were derived from the DNA. This sample has some 50,000 clones in its table, and approximately 80% of those were observed once. The ten largest make up 20% of the sample.

The label giving this sample's time point can be read as: baseline before first vaccination. Read against the paper, the sample's treatment or condition label means: meningococcal conjugate vaccine given as trial control. Vaccinee samples came from UK trials COV001 and COV002, including a single-blind randomized controlled phase 2/3 trial of AZD1222 (ChAdOx1 nCoV-19) in healthy adults. Trial participant PBMC samples were collected at day 0 and day 28 after the second dose for TCRbeta chain sequencing. The data originate from a study of T cell responses to AZD1222 COVID-19 vaccine (dated by TCRdb to the early 2020s). In the study overall: A total of over 230 trial participants underwent TCR sequencing, of whom about 210 received two doses of AZD1222 and about 25 received two doses of the MenACWY control vaccine. Enrollment into the trials was organized by age into subgroups of 18-55, 56-69 and 70-plus years, and those subgroups contained roughly 150, 30 and 60 TCR-sequenced participants, respectively.

The paper's findings and limits, for the study overall: Participants were mostly white British, with more females than males. The authors suggested clonal diversity may have been underestimated. Conclusions about previously exposed vaccinees are limited, since just a handful of AZD1222 recipients were seropositive for SARS-CoV-2 at baseline. Reportedly, close to half of the unique spike-specific TCRs recognized epitopes lying outside the regions that are mutated in the B.1.351 and B.1.1.7 variants. Because no samples from the day 14 peak response were available, repertoires could be characterized only after the peak T cell response. In the small 56-69-year group, the increase in depth fell short of significance, most likely because of low power. A significant rise in spike-specific TCR breadth and depth was observed after two AZD1222 doses relative to day 0 and relative to MenACWY recipients. The whole spike protein was spanned by vaccine-associated CD4 TCRs, and dominant responses were seen in regions 160-218 and 743-854.

Measured from the cysteine to the phenylalanine, the CDR3 is 14 residues long. The DNA shown is the 42-base CDR3, in frame from base 1. The germline V gene specifies MDHEN as CDR1 and SYDVKM as CDR2. V is reduced by 4 bases and J by 5 bases, leaving a spacing of 14 bases between them. This receptor chain uses TRBV28 and TRBJ1-1; the D gene assignment is ambiguous. Sequences were derived from peripheral blood, sampled on day 0 of MenACWY control vaccination. The receptor comes from an adult in good health. The DNA sequence follows: TGTGCCAGCAGTTCCGTTGGCGGGGTGACTGAAGCTTTCTTT. It codes for CASSSVGGVTEAFF.